Given below is one TCR beta chain in context. The record originates from a study of blood T cell repertoires in COVID-19. In the original processing: Reference gene primer amplification gave estimated nucleated cell counts. Measured with immunoSEQ multiplex PCR; TCRdb has only the in-frame clones, and not every one. Clone size and the V and J calls come from that table; the DNA yielded D and trimming. Among about 300,000 clones listed, 86% were seen once. This clonotype originated in a woman in her 50s with acute or convalescent COVID-19. Sequencing used peripheral blood.

The CDR3 region is CASRTALAGGNEQFF. The CDR3 bases are TGTGCCAGCAGAACGGCGCTAGCGGGAGGGAATGAGCAGTTCTTC. The chain combines TRBV6-5 with TRBJ2-1; TRBD2 matches at 12 bases. V shed 6 bases and J 7 bases; nucleotides not matched to a gene: 7. The CDR3 contains 15 residues. Germline lookup yields CDR1 MNHEY and CDR2 SVGAGI.